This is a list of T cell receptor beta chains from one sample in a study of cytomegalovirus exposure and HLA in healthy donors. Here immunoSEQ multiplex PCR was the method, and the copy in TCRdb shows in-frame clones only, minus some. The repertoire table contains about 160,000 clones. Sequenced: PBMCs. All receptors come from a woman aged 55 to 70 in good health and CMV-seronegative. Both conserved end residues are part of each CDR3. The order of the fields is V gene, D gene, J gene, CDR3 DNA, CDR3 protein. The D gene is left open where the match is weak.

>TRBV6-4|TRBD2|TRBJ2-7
TGTGCCAGCAGTGACGCAGTCCTCGAGCCGGTAGCGGGAGGGGACGAGCAGTACTTC
CASSDAVLEPVAGGDEQYF
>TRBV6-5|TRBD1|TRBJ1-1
TGTGCCAGCAGAGAAACAGGGGGGAACACTGAAGCTTTCTTT
CASRETGGNTEAFF
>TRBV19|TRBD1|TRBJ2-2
TGTGCCAGTAGTAGAGGGGGACAGTGGAACACCGGGGAGCTGTTTTTT
CASSRGGQWNTGELFF
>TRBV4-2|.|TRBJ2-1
TGTGCCAGCAGCCCCTCCCTAGCGAGCTCCTACAATGAGCAGTTCTTC
CASSPSLASSYNEQFF
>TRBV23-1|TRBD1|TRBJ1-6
TGCGCCAGCAGTCATACGGGACAGGGGGCCTTTTGCTATAATTCACCCCTCCACTTT
CASSHTGQGAFCYNSPLHF
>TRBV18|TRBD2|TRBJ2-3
TGTGCCAGCTCACGGAGCGGGGGCACAGATACGCAGTATTTT
CASSRSGGTDTQYF
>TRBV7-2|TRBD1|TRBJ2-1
TGTGCCAGCAGCCCCGGACAGGGTAGGTACAATGAGCAGTTCTTC
CASSPGQGRYNEQFF
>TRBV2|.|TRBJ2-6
TGTGCCAGCATTACCGGGTCTGGGGCCAACGTCCTGACTTTC
CASITGSGANVLTF
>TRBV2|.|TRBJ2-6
TGTGCCAGCAGTTATCAGGTCTCTGGGGCCAACGTCCTGACTTTC
CASSYQVSGANVLTF
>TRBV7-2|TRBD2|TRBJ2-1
TGTGCCAGCAGCTTCAACGGGGGGGCGAGCGAGCAGTTCTTC
CASSFNGGASEQFF
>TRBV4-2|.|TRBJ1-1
TGTGCCAGCAGCCAGAGGGGCAGGGGTCAGGCTGAAGCTTTCTTT
CASSQRGRGQAEAFF
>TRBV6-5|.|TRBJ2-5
TGTGCCAGCAGGCAGGTCCAGGGTGAGACCCAGTACTTC
CASRQVQGETQYF
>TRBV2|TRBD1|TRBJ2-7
TGTGCCAGCAGTGCGGGACAGGGGGCGTTCTACGAGCAGTACTTC
CASSAGQGAFYEQYF
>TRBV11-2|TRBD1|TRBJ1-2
TGTGCCAGCAGCGGACAGGGCCCTGGCTACACCTTC
CASSGQGPGYTF
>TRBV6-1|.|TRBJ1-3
TGTGCCAGCAGTGGACAAGGGGGTTCTGGAAACACCATATATTTT
CASSGQGGSGNTIYF
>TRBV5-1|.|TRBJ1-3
TGCGCCAGCAGCTTGTGGACAGCCTCTGGAAACACCATATATTTT
CASSLWTASGNTIYF
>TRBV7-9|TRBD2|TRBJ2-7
TGTGCCAGCAGCTTAGTAGCGGGGTCCTACGAGCAGTACTTC
CASSLVAGSYEQYF
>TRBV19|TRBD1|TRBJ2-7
TGTGCCAGTAGTATCACAGGGGGCCGGTACGAGCAGTACTTC
CASSITGGRYEQYF
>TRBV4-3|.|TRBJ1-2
TGCGCCAGCAGCCAGGACTTTTCGTCCACTAACTATGGCTACACCTTC
CASSQDFSSTNYGYTF
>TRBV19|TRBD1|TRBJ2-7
TGTGCCAGTAGTATCCCCCGGGACAGAGGCTACGAGCAGTACTTC
CASSIPRDRGYEQYF
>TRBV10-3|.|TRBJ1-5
TGTGCCATCAGTGAGTCGTACAGGACTAACAATCAGCCCCAGCATTTT
CAISESYRTNNQPQHF
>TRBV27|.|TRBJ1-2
TGTGCCAGCAGTCTAGAAGTAGGGGGTGGCTACACCTTC
CASSLEVGGGYTF
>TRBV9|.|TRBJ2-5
TGTGCCAGCAGCTTTAACCCGGGAGAGAGAGAGACCCAGTACTTC
CASSFNPGERETQYF
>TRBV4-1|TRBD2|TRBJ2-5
TGCGCCAGCAGCCTCTTAGCGGGAGTGGAGACCCAGTACTTC
CASSLLAGVETQYF
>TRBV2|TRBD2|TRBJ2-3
TGTGCCAGCACGCGACTAGCGGGAGTAGGCACAGATACGCAGTATTTT
CASTRLAGVGTDTQYF
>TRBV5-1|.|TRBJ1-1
TGCGCCAGCAGCTTGGGAACCATCGAGGGGAACACTGAAGCTTTCTTT
CASSLGTIEGNTEAFF
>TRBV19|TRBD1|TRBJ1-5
TGTGCCAGTAGTACGTCGTGGGGACAGGGATCACGGCCCCAGCATTTT
CASSTSWGQGSRPQHF
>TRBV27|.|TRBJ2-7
TGTGCCAGCAGCCCGGGCTCCTACGAGCAGTACTTC
CASSPGSYEQYF
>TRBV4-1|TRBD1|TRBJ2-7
TGCGCCAGCAGCAAAGACAGGGCATTGTCTAGCGAGCAGTACTTC
CASSKDRALSSEQYF
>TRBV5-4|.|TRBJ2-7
TGTGCCAGCAGCTTGGAACCCGGGGGAGCCTACGAGCAGTACTTC
CASSLEPGGAYEQYF
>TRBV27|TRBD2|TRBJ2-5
TGTGCCAGCAGGGGGGGGGAGACCCAGTACTTC
CASRGGETQYF
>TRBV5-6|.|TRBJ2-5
TGTGCCAGCAGCTTGGCGGGTCACCCGTACCAAGAGACCCAGTACTTC
CASSLAGHPYQETQYF
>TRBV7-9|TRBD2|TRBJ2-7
TGTGCCAGCAGCTCCTTTAGGGGGGGGACTAGCGGGATGTACGAGCAGTACTTC
CASSSFRGGTSGMYEQYF
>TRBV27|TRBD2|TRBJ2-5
TGTGCCAGCAGTTTAAATCAGCGGGGGGCCCAAGAGACCCAGTACTTC
CASSLNQRGAQETQYF
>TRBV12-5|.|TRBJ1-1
TGTGCTAGTGGTTTGGACGCTTTGACAGTGCGCCTGAACACTGAAGCTTTCTTT
CASGLDALTVRLNTEAFF
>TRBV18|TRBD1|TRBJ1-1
TGTGCCAGCTCGCTAGGACAGGGGATGAACACTGAAGCTTTCTTT
CASSLGQGMNTEAFF
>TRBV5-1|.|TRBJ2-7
TGCGCCAGCAGCTCAGGTACTCTTCCTCCTTCCTACGAGCAGTACTTC
CASSSGTLPPSYEQYF
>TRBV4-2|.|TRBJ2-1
TGTGCCAGCGGAGACCCCGGGGGTAGCAATGAGCAGTTCTTC
CASGDPGGSNEQFF
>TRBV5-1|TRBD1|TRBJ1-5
TGCGCCAGCAGCTTGGACAGGGGAAGCAATCAGCCCCAGCATTTT
CASSLDRGSNQPQHF
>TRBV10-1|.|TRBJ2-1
TGCGCCAGCAGTGGGGGGCCATACAATGAGCAGTTCTTC
CASSGGPYNEQFF
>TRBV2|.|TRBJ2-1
TGTGCCATCCTTCTCCAGGTCTATGAGCAGTTCTTC
CAILLQVYEQFF